This T cell receptor (beta chain) was profiled in a study of T cell responses to AZD1222 COVID-19 vaccine. From germline, CDR1 is LNHDA and CDR2 SQIVND (reference sequence). CDR3 length: 16 residues. V lost 7 bases and J lost 0, with 17 bases in between. To note about this clone: Its antigen is unidentified.

Study results and limitations: White British donors predominated, females outnumbered males, and clonal diversity was possibly underestimated. Elevations in Spike-specific TCR breadth and depth followed administration of two AZD1222 doses. Nearly half of spike-specific TCRs reportedly target unmutated variant regions.

TCRdb's table, derived via immunoSEQ multiplex PCR, lists solely in-frame clones and lacks some. The data contain about 160,000 clones, roughly 94% of them singletons. The material was peripheral blood, obtained on day 0 of MenACWY control vaccination. The receptor's source is an adult in good health. The chain links TRBV19 to TRBJ2-3; no clear D gene. CDR3 region: CASTPSRRISTDTQYF. For the CDR3, the DNA is TGTGCCAGTACCCCGAGTAGACGGATTAGCACAGATACGCAGTATTTT.